A single sample gave rise to the 30 T cell receptor beta chains below, sequenced in a study of long-term antiretroviral therapy in people with HIV. Survey-level resolution applied to immunoSEQ assay v3.0. Using immunoSEQ multiplex PCR, the repertoire was profiled, and TCRdb retains in-frame clones only, with some absent. This table holds 20,000 to 25,000 clones, 79% found once. The source was unsorted PBMCs, collected 1.2 years after starting antiretroviral therapy. The receptor source for this set is a woman in her thirties or forties with HIV.

V is TRBV7-9 and J is TRBJ1-2; the D is unclear. The CDR3 covers 14 residues. Per the germline V gene, CDR1 is SEHNR and CDR2 is FQNEAQ (reference sequence). V was trimmed by 1 base and J by 5 bases, leaving 11 bases between them. DNA for the CDR3: TGTGCCAGCAGCTTAGATTATACAGCGTATGGCTACACCTTC. Translated, it gives CASSLDYTAYGYTF.

The chain has TRBV10-3 and TRBJ2-5; no clear D. V lost 0 bases, J lost 5 bases, and 7 bases lay in between. The CDR3 contains 13 residues. CDR1 is ENHRY, CDR2 SYGVKD, per germline. CDR3 sequence (DNA): TGTGCCATCAGTGAGTCGACCTGGGAGACCCAGTACTTC. It codes for CAISESTWETQYF.

To note about this clone: Germline is not matched at one junction end, which may reflect a read error. The V and J genes are TRBV6-5 and TRBJ2-3, with unresolved D. Germline CDR1 MNHEY, CDR2 SVGAGI. The CDR3 sequence is 13 residues long. This CDR3 is CASSPSNRGTQYF. In nucleotides, the CDR3 is TGTGCAAGCAGTCCTTCGAACCGTGGTACGCAGTATTTT.

The chain carries TRBV5-6 and TRBJ1-2; 9 bases are shared with TRBD1. The V gene's germline CDR1 is SGHDT and CDR2 YYEEEE. Trimming cost V 4 bases and J 13 bases; bases outside gene matches: 14. This CDR3 region has 14 residues. This CDR3 reads CASSPSGTGYGLTF. CDR3 DNA: TGTGCCAGCAGCCCGTCCGGGACAGGGTATGGTCTCACCTTC.

This sequence joins TRBV9 and TRBJ1-4; D not resolved. Germline V CDR1 and CDR2: SGDLS, YYNGEE. V was shortened by 1 base and J by 2 bases, with 9 bases between the two germline ends. This CDR3 is 15 amino acids long. The chain's CDR3 is CASSVSSGTNEKLFF. The CDR3 nucleotides read TGTGCCAGCAGCGTATCATCCGGGACTAATGAAAAACTGTTTTTT.

J is TRBJ2-7 and V is TRBV5-1; a possible D gene is TRBD1 (6 bases). Trimming took off 6 bases at V and 1 base at J, with 17 bases between the two ends. The CDR3 runs to 15 residues. The germline V gene encodes CDR1 SGHRS and CDR2 YFSETQ. This chain's CDR3 is CASTKTLQGSYEQYF. CDR3 nucleotides: TGCGCCAGCACAAAAACCCTCCAGGGGTCCTACGAGCAGTACTTC.

The V gene is TRBV7-2, the J gene TRBJ1-2; perhaps TRBD1 as D (6 bases). Germline V gives CDR1 SGHTA, CDR2 FQGNSA. The ends were cut back, 0 bases at V and 0 bases at J, with 8 bases in the middle. This CDR3 contains 15 residues. The CDR3 loop reads CASSLAGHSNYGYTF. As DNA, the CDR3 is TGTGCCAGCAGCTTAGCGGGACACTCTAACTATGGCTACACCTTC.

The V call is TRBV5-4, the J call TRBJ2-3; the D call may be TRBD1 or TRBD2 (5 bases each). Trimming took off 0 bases at V and 5 bases at J, with 13 bases between the two ends. The length of the CDR3 is 15 residues. The germline V gene has CDR1 SGHNT and CDR2 YYREEE (reference sequence). CDR3 loop: CASSLDGPGGDTQYF. In nucleotides, the CDR3 is TGTGCCAGCAGCTTGGACGGACCTGGGGGAGATACGCAGTATTTT. Together with reference TRBV5-4 and TRBJ2-3, the CDR3 gives the full variable domain: ETGVTQSPTHLIKTRGQQVTLRCSSQSGHNTVSWYQQALGQGPQFIFQYYREEENGRGNFPPRFSGLQFPNYSSELNVNALELDDSALYLCASSLDGPGGDTQYFGPGTRLTVL.

The chain combines TRBV2 with TRBJ1-4, with D unresolved. The CDR3 is made up of 14 amino acids. V lost 8 bases to trimming and J lost 2 bases, with 12 bases between them. Germline V CDR1 and CDR2: SNHLY, FYNNEI. CDR3 DNA sequence: TGTGCCAGCTGGTCTCCCGAGACTAATGAAAAACTGTTTTTT. This codes for CASWSPETNEKLFF.

The chain couples TRBV4-2 to TRBJ1-1; 7 nucleotides line up with TRBD1. V shed 0 bases and J 8 bases; nucleotides not matched to a gene: 9. CDR1 is LGHNA and CDR2 is YNFKEQ in the germline V gene. The CDR3 is made up of 15 amino acids. As DNA, the CDR3 is TGTGCCAGCAGCCAAGAGTGGACAGGACGTCGAGAAGCTTTCTTT. Amino acid sequence: CASSQEWTGRREAFF.

The chain carries TRBV6-6 and TRBJ1-5; D not resolved. The CDR3 is 15 amino acids. From germline, CDR1 is MNHNY and CDR2 SVGAGI (reference sequence). The V end lost 6 bases, the J end lost 0 bases, and 12 bases lay between the germline ends. The CDR3 DNA is TGTGCCAGCAGACCCCAGCGCGGTAGCAATCAGCCCCAGCATTTT. It encodes CASRPQRGSNQPQHF.

The rearrangement joins TRBV5-1 to TRBJ1-1, with 7 bases matching TRBD1. The J segment lost 3 bases and the V segment lost 3 bases, leaving 5 bases of the junction unmatched. Germline CDR1 is SGHRS and CDR2 is YFSETQ. The CDR3 has 14 amino acids. The CDR3 DNA reads as TGCGCCAGCAGCTCCAGGGGGGTGGACACTGAAGCTTTCTTT. Translating it yields CASSSRGVDTEAFF. The full variable domain, with the rest looked up from reference TRBV5-1 and TRBJ1-1, is KAGVTQTPRYLIKTRGQQVTLSCSPISGHRSVSWYQQTPGQGLQFLFEYFSETQRNKGNFPGRFSGRQFSNSRSEMNVSTLELGDSALYLCASSSRGVDTEAFFGQGTRLTVV.

This chain uses TRBV29-1 with TRBJ1-1; D call uncertain. Germline V gene sequence: CDR1 SQVTM, CDR2 ANQGSEA. The CDR3 is made up of 16 amino acids. Trimming stripped 2 bases from V and 3 bases from J, with 19 bases between. The CDR3 here is CSVETLGQPGDTEAFF. The CDR3 DNA reads TGCAGCGTTGAAACTCTGGGTCAGCCTGGAGACACTGAAGCTTTCTTT. Full variable domain (missing parts from reference TRBV29-1 and TRBJ1-1): SAVISQKPSRDICQRGTSLTIQCQVDSQVTMMFWYRQQPGQSLTLIATANQGSEATYESGFVIDKFPISRPNLTFSTLTVSNMSPEDSSIYLCSVETLGQPGDTEAFFGQGTRLTVV.

V and J are TRBV18 and TRBJ2-7; D is ambiguous. CDR1 KGHSH and CDR2 LQKENI come from the germline V gene. V was pared by 0 bases and J by 5 bases, with 14 bases between. This CDR3 comprises 15 residues. The CDR3 bases are TGTGCCAGCTCACCACCGTCCGGGCAAAGGGACGAGCAGTACTTC. As protein: CASSPPSGQRDEQYF.

This chain joins TRBV27 and TRBJ1-1; maybe TRBD1 (6 bases). Germline V gene data show CDR1 as MNHEY and CDR2 as SMNVEV (reference sequence). Trimming removed 6 bases from V and 0 bases from J, with 14 bases in between. The CDR3 covers 15 residues. The CDR3 loop reads CASRGWDTLNTEAFF. The CDR3 bases are TGTGCCAGCAGGGGCTGGGACACGTTGAACACTGAAGCTTTCTTT.

This clone showed up just a few times. The V gene is TRBV5-1, the J gene TRBJ2-7, with D uncertain. Germline V CDR1 and CDR2: SGHRS, YFSETQ. CDR3 length equals 14 residues. V lost 4 bases, J lost 6 bases, and 17 bases lay in between. CDR3 sequence (DNA): TGCGCCAGCAGCCGATCCGGATCACCCCTCGAGCAGTACTTC. It specifies CASSRSGSPLEQYF.

The rearrangement links TRBV7-2 to TRBJ2-7; D gene unclear. Germline V CDR1 and CDR2: SGHTA, FQGNSA. The CDR3 runs 13 residues. V was cut by 4 bases and J by 2 bases, with 9 bases left in between. DNA of the CDR3: TGTGCCAGCAGCTCCGGCCCCACCTACGAGCAGTACTTC. Amino acid sequence: CASSSGPTYEQYF.

The chain links TRBV7-9 to TRBJ2-7; no clear D gene. V shed 4 bases and J shed 0 bases, with 7 bases lying between them. The CDR3 extends over 13 amino acids. CDR1 and CDR2 (germline): SEHNR, FQNEAQ (reference sequence). CDR3 bases: TGTGCCAGCAGCTATGTTAGCTCCTACGAGCAGTACTTC. It encodes CASSYVSSYEQYF. The variable domain in full, with the rest retrieved from reference TRBV7-9 and TRBJ2-7, is DTGVSQNPRHKITKRGQNVTFRCDPISEHNRLYWYRQTLGQGPEFLTYFQNEAQLEKSRLLSDRFSAERPKGSFSTLEIQRTEQGDSAMYLCASSYVSSYEQYFGPGTRLTVT.

This clone was recorded a few times. The chain couples TRBV7-7 to TRBJ2-2; D remains ambiguous. The CDR3 runs 13 residues. Germline CDR1 and CDR2: SSHAT and FNYEAQ (reference sequence). Trimming stripped 3 bases from V and 5 bases from J, with 7 bases between. The CDR3 loop is CASSFGLTGELFF. As DNA, the CDR3 is TGTGCCAGCAGCTTTGGTCTTACCGGGGAGCTGTTTTTT.

The V gene is TRBV13, the J gene TRBJ2-3; D is tentatively TRBD1 or TRBD2 (5 bases each). The CDR3 consists of 15 residues. Per the germline V gene, CDR1 is PRHDT and CDR2 is FYEKMQ (reference sequence). V was clipped by 9 bases and J by 3 bases, with 19 bases between them. Here the CDR3 reads CASVFSGGSTDTQYF. Written as DNA, the CDR3 is TGTGCCAGTGTTTTCAGTGGGGGTAGTACAGATACGCAGTATTTT.

This chain joins TRBV6-5 and TRBJ1-3; D is unclear. Germline values: CDR1 MNHEY, CDR2 SVGAGI. Trimming took off 7 bases at V and 0 bases at J, with 13 bases between the two ends. The CDR3 is 15 amino acids. In nucleotides, the CDR3 is TGTGCCAGCATGCCTTCAGAGATCTCTGGAAACACCATATATTTT. Its translation: CASMPSEISGNTIYF.

V usage is TRBV4-3 and J usage is TRBJ2-7; 11 bases map to TRBD2. The length of the CDR3 is 16 residues. Germline trimming cut 1 base from V and 1 base from J; bases unmatched to any gene: 3. CDR1 is LGHNA and CDR2 is YSLEER in the germline V gene. CDR3 sequence reads: CASSQGTSGGSYEQYF. The DNA of the CDR3 is TGCGCCAGCAGCCAAGGCACTAGCGGGGGATCCTACGAGCAGTACTTC.

This rearrangement joins TRBV7-6 to TRBJ2-4; TRBD1 agrees at 7 bases. This CDR3 spans 15 amino acids. Per the germline V gene, CDR1 is SGHVS and CDR2 is FNYEAQ. After removal of 5 bases from V and 5 bases from J, the junction contained 9 bases not matched to a gene. The CDR3 spells CASSPGPGTENIQYF. As DNA, the CDR3 is TGTGCCAGCAGCCCAGGGCCCGGGACAGAAAACATTCAGTACTTC.

This clone came up once. This chain connects TRBV6-5 to TRBJ2-7; D may match TRBD1 or TRBD2 (5 bases each). The ends were cut back, 2 bases at V and 0 bases at J, with 8 bases in the middle. The germline CDR1 and CDR2 sequences are MNHEY and SVGAGI. The CDR3 spans 14 residues. CDR3 nucleotide sequence: TGTGCCAGCAGTTACAAGGGGAGCTCCTACGAGCAGTACTTC. It yields the protein CASSYKGSSYEQYF.

The chain has TRBV7-2 and TRBJ2-3; 9 nucleotides align to TRBD2. The CDR3 covers 15 residues. Germline values: CDR1 SGHTA, CDR2 FQGNSA. J lost 3 bases, V lost 5 bases, and 6 bases had no gene match. CDR3 amino acids: CASSSPAGGTDTQYF. CDR3 DNA: TGTGCCAGCAGCAGCCCTGCGGGGGGGACAGATACGCAGTATTTT.

The CDR3 sequence is CASSQGLGGSTDTQYF. CDR3 nucleotides: TGTGCCAGCAGCCAGGGACTGGGAGGGAGCACAGATACGCAGTATTTT. The genes are TRBV5-4 and TRBJ2-3; 7 nucleotides match TRBD2. V was pared by 4 bases and J by 0 bases, with 8 bases of the junction left unmatched. The CDR3 loop spans 16 amino acids. Germline V gene sequence: CDR1 SGHNT, CDR2 YYREEE (reference sequence).

The chain employs TRBV5-4 and TRBJ2-7; D is unresolved. V shed 2 bases and J shed 0 bases, with 6 bases lying between them. This CDR3 comprises 13 residues. The V gene's germline CDR1 is SGHNT and CDR2 YYREEE (reference sequence). CDR3: CASSFLGSYEQYF. The DNA for the CDR3 is TGTGCCAGCAGCTTCCTAGGCTCCTACGAGCAGTACTTC. The whole variable domain, remainder taken from reference TRBV5-4 and TRBJ2-7, is ETGVTQSPTHLIKTRGQQVTLRCSSQSGHNTVSWYQQALGQGPQFIFQYYREEENGRGNFPPRFSGLQFPNYSSELNVNALELDDSALYLCASSFLGSYEQYFGPGTRLTVT.

This chain uses TRBV4-2 with TRBJ1-2; D call uncertain. In germline, CDR1 is LGHNA, CDR2 YNFKEQ. Trimming stripped 0 bases from V and 7 bases from J, with 15 bases between. The length of the CDR3 is 15 residues. The CDR3 is CASSQERNGAIGYTF. The DNA of the CDR3 is TGTGCCAGCAGCCAAGAAAGGAACGGCGCTATTGGCTACACCTTC.

The chain employs TRBV30 and TRBJ1-2; no definite D call. Trimming left V 3 bases short and J 4 bases short, with 6 bases between. CDR3 size: 11 residues. Germline loops: CDR1 GTSNPN, CDR2 SVGIG (reference sequence). The CDR3 nucleotides are TGTGCCTGGAGCCCCGCCTATGGCTACACCTTC. Protein sequence: CAWSPAYGYTF.

This chain uses TRBV7-9 with TRBJ2-3, with TRBD2 matching over 8 bases. V shed 1 base and J 2 bases; nucleotides not matched to a gene: 2. Germline-derived CDR1 and CDR2 are SEHNR and FQNEAQ (reference sequence). The CDR3 consists of 15 residues. CDR3 coding DNA: TGTGCCAGCAGCTTAGGCGGGGGGAACACAGATACGCAGTATTTT. This codes for CASSLGGGNTDTQYF.